This T cell receptor (beta chain) was identified during a study of Ad26.COV2.S vaccination and SARS-CoV-2 variants (dated by TCRdb to about 2021). Some background on the complete study: Vaccine-arm donors were drawn from COV1001, a multicentre, randomized, double-blind, placebo-controlled phase I-IIa trial of Ad26.COV2.S in healthy adults. Dosing of Ad26.COV2.S was intramuscular, at either 5x10^10 or 1x10^11 viral particles, delivered as one shot or as two shots spaced 56 days apart. TCRbeta repertoire sequencing was used to assess the specificity and breadth of SARS-CoV-2-reactive T cell receptors after Ad26.COV2.S vaccination. Trial participants were randomized into five groups of five: low-dose or high-dose Ad26.COV2.S given once or twice, or placebo on both occasions. The TCR-sequenced set comprised about 30 samples: approximately 20 Ad26.COV2.S vaccine recipients, 5 placebo recipients and 8 SARS-CoV-2 convalescent individuals. Throughout the experiments and outcome assessment, investigators stayed blinded to trial group allocation. Points the paper makes about the study in general: Comparable non-spike TCR breadth was observed between vaccine and placebo recipients, consistent with only spike being contained in the vaccine. The study was not powered to compare responses between vaccine doses or regimens. After vaccination, substantial breadth of spike-specific CD8+ and CD4+ T cell responses was reported. Ad26.COV2.S recipients had higher spike-specific TCR breadth than placebo recipients (P = 0.0014). It was noted by the authors that total T cell responses may have been underestimated by the TCR breadth and depth analyses.

Concerning this clone: It has no known antigen specificity. Base qualities were left out, and no much larger clone turns up one base away.

TCRbeta CDR3 regions were sequenced with the immunoSEQ Assay. After extraction, genomic DNA underwent amplification by bias-controlled multiplex PCR, followed by high-throughput sequencing. Under the source paper's analysis protocol: Collapsing and filtering of sequences were performed to quantify the absolute abundance of each unique TCRbeta CDR3 region. T cell fraction was estimated by normalizing TCRbeta template counts to usable DNA, with usable DNA measured through amplification of reference genes found in all nucleated cells. Repertoire TCRs were annotated as SARS-CoV-2-specific by exact matching of V gene, CDR3 amino acid sequence and J gene to a known reactive TCR set. The reference SARS-CoV-2 TCR set was obtained from MIRA and was filtered for enrichment in COVID-19-positive ImmuneCODE repertoires, whereby public or cross-reactive TCRs were removed. Using the MIRA antigens, annotated TCRs were further analysed by specific ORF or by position within an ORF. Breadth was defined as annotated unique rearrangements over total unique productive rearrangements; depth was the summed frequency of those rearrangements. Group comparisons of TCR breadth used two-sided Wilcoxon rank-sum tests. Sourced from immuneACCESS, this table was stored by TCRdb with only in-frame sequences that have V and J called. A share of the clones is absent; for the studies checked, an unresolved V gene accounts for under half, and the remainder has no known explanation. V and J calls and clone size are copied from that table; D and trimming were computed from the DNA. In this sample the table shows around 240,000 clones, over 75% of which occur a single time. Around 11% of the sample belongs to the ten largest clones.

What this sample's treatment or condition label stands for: about 20 received Ad26.COV2.S at low or high dose, single or two shots; 5 received placebo; per-sample allocation not given. For vaccine and placebo recipients, repertoires were sequenced using samples collected on day 63 after the first injection. Cohort 1b enrolled roughly 25 adults aged 18-55 years at a single site in Boston, USA, between 29 July and 7 August 2020. As a vaccine, Ad26.COV2.S was a replication-incompetent adenovirus type 26 vector that expressed a prefusion-stabilized SARS-CoV-2 spike protein derived from the original Wuhan strain. Taken from the germline V gene, the CDR1 and CDR2 loops are SGHTA and FQGTGA. Its CDR3 holds 15 amino acids, cysteine through phenylalanine. CDR3 DNA only is kept here, 45 bases in frame from base 1. V is cut back by 5 bases and J by 7 bases, with 8 bases in the junction unmatched.

The sequencing here drew on peripheral blood, taken in a trial of Ad26.COV2.S vaccine versus placebo. Recombination linked TRBV7-3 to TRBJ1-6, and 7 junction bases match TRBD1. The sequence derives from a person aged 18-60 years who received the Ad26.COV2.S COVID-19 vaccine or a placebo. CDR3 reads: CASSEGALGNSPLHF. The nucleotide sequence reads TGTGCCAGCAGCGAGGGGGCGTTGGGGAATTCACCCCTCCACTTT.